This TCR beta chain was sequenced for a study of T cells in Graves' hyperthyroidism and ophthalmopathy. A NOSPECS grade of at least 4, a Clinical Activity Score of at least 3 and duration under 3 months were recorded in ophthalmopathy patients. From 8.5 to 10 ml of fresh peripheral blood, PBMCs were isolated. Study observations and caveats: The model predicted ophthalmopathy a median around six months before onset. Also found in blood were most expanded thyroid clonotypes above 0.001.

The sample holds many counts of this clonotype. What it recognizes is unknown. Amplified TCR beta CDR3 regions came from RNA transcripts. HTBI primers were the set used in a first-round RT-PCR of the TCR CDR3. TCRdb itself ran the multiplex PCR reads through MiXCR, one entry per CDR3 protein. The sample contains approximately 400,000 distinct CDR3 sequences, roughly an eighth of which appear only once. The CDR3 sequence is 15 residues long. Trimming at V came to 6 bases and at J to 6 bases, leaving 5 bases not matched to a gene. This chain links TRBV12-3 or TRBV12-4 with TRBJ2-3; 14 bases line up with TRBD2. The receptor's source is a man in his fifties with Graves' ophthalmopathy. The material sequenced was blood. The CDR3, as DNA: TGTGCCAGCAGGCCGGGACTAGCGGGAGCGGATACGCAGTATTTT. This encodes CASRPGLAGADTQYF.